The present entry profiles one T cell receptor beta chain with its context. The data were obtained in a study of blood T cell repertoires in COVID-19. Authors' analysis steps: Estimation of nucleated cell counts was performed using reference gene primer amplification. Assay: immunoSEQ multiplex PCR; the TCRdb copy retains only in-frame clones and omits some. The V and J calls and the clone size are those of that table, but D and trimming were determined from the DNA. The table shows 200,000 to 250,000 clones, with about nine tenths occurring only once. The sequenced sample was peripheral blood. This receptor was identified in a woman in her sixties with acute or convalescent COVID-19.

The CDR3 DNA reads as TGTGCCAGCAGCCAAGATATTACGGCTAGCGTGCACAATGAGCAGTTCTTC. This sequence encodes CASSQDITASVHNEQFF. The rearrangement joins TRBV4-2 to TRBJ2-1; maybe TRBD2 (6 bases). CDR3 length equals 17 residues. Germline-derived CDR1 and CDR2 are LGHNA and YNFKEQ. V dropped 0 bases and J dropped 5 bases, with 17 bases sitting between them.